These T cell receptor beta chains were read from a single sample in a study of shared clonotypes between healthy human individuals. Clones were sequenced by immunoSEQ multiplex PCR, and TCRdb holds only the in-frame ones, with some missing. Here the sample spans approximately 500,000 clones, 70% to 80% being singletons. Sequenced sample: PBMCs. These receptors were obtained from a woman between 35 and 50 years old in good health. Some clones in this sample may be carry-over from other donors' samples. CDR3s include the opening cysteine and the closing phenylalanine or tryptophan. Fields, in order: D gene, V gene, J gene, clone size, CDR3 DNA, CDR3 protein. D genes are given only for firm matches. Rows give clone size only sometimes, using once, few, many, or a class for an expanded clone.

>TRBD2|TRBV2|TRBJ2-7|-
TGTGCCGTTGTGGGCCCTAGCGGGAGAGGGTACGAGCAGTACTTC
CAVVGPSGRGYEQYF
>TRBD1|TRBV4-1|TRBJ1-1|-
TGCGCCAGCAGCCAAAGACAGGGAATCACTGAAGCTTTCTTT
CASSQRQGITEAFF
>-|TRBV11-2|TRBJ2-1|-
TGTGCCAGCAGCTTAGAACAGAGTAATGAGCAGTTCTTC
CASSLEQSNEQFF
>-|TRBV15|TRBJ2-3|-
TGTGCCACCAGCACGGGGCTAGCCTATCGCACAGATACGCAGTATTTT
CATSTGLAYRTDTQYF
>-|TRBV7-9|TRBJ1-4|-
TGTGCCAGCAGTAGGGTCACTAATGAAAAACTGTTTTTT
CASSRVTNEKLFF
>-|TRBV28|TRBJ2-3|once
TGTGCCAGCAGCCCAGGATCGGCGGCTGCAGATACGCAGTATTTT
CASSPGSAAADTQYF
>-|TRBV7-2|TRBJ2-1|-
TGTGCCAGCAGCTACACAGCCTACAATGAGCAGTTCTTC
CASSYTAYNEQFF
>-|TRBV28|TRBJ2-7|-
TGTGCCAGCAGTTACATCCGGGACCCCTCCTACGAGCAGTACTTC
CASSYIRDPSYEQYF
>-|TRBV30|TRBJ2-5|-
TGTGCCTGGAGTGTACGGGAAGAGACCCAGTACTTC
CAWSVREETQYF
>-|TRBV11-2|TRBJ1-3|once
TGTGCCAGCAGCTTAGCTGGGTCTGGAAACACCATATATTTT
CASSLAGSGNTIYF
>-|TRBV30|TRBJ1-2|-
TGTGCCTGGAGCAGAGGGACTTCAGATGAATATGGCTACACCTTC
CAWSRGTSDEYGYTF
>-|TRBV6-5|TRBJ1-4|-
TGTGCCAGCAGTTACTCGGGGGAAACTAATGAAAAACTGTTTTTT
CASSYSGETNEKLFF
>-|TRBV7-9|TRBJ2-1|-
TGTGCCAGCAGCTTACCCCAACCTTTCTACAATGAGCAGTTCTTC
CASSLPQPFYNEQFF
>TRBD1|TRBV19|TRBJ1-2|-
TGTGCCAGTAGTATCCAGACAGGGGGCGACTATGGCTACACCTTC
CASSIQTGGDYGYTF
>-|TRBV28|TRBJ2-2|-
TGTGCCAGCAGATCGCAGGGTAGGGAGCTGTTTTTT
CASRSQGRELFF
>TRBD1|TRBV27|TRBJ1-6|-
TGTGCCAGCAGTTTAACCGGGACAGAAAATTCACCCCTCCACTTT
CASSLTGTENSPLHF
>TRBD2|TRBV7-3|TRBJ2-1|-
TGTGCCAGCAGGCGACTAGCGGGAGTAAACGAGCAGTTCTTC
CASRRLAGVNEQFF
>TRBD1|TRBV5-5|TRBJ1-4|-
TGTGCCAGCAGCTTCCAGCCGGGACAGGGTTTACCCACAACTAATGAAAAACTGTTTTTT
CASSFQPGQGLPTTNEKLFF
>TRBD1|TRBV11-3|TRBJ2-5|-
TGTGCCAGCAGCGCCGGGACAGGGGGCGCGGAGACCCAGTACTTC
CASSAGTGGAETQYF
>-|TRBV6-5|TRBJ2-1|-
TGTGCCACCTCCCGCCCGGACCAGCGATACAATGAGCAGTTCTTC
CATSRPDQRYNEQFF
>-|TRBV30|TRBJ1-1|once
TGTGCCTGGAGTATAGACCCGAACACTGAAGCTTTCTTT
CAWSIDPNTEAFF
>TRBD1|TRBV7-3|TRBJ1-5|-
TGTGCCAGCAGCGCCACAGGGGGCCGCAATCAGCCCCAGCATTTT
CASSATGGRNQPQHF
>-|TRBV10-2|TRBJ2-7|-
TGCGCCAGCAGTGCCACCTCCTACGAGCAGTACTTC
CASSATSYEQYF
>-|TRBV7-2|TRBJ2-7|-
-
CASSFGPGTGNYEQYF
>-|TRBV7-2|TRBJ2-7|-
TGTGCCAGCAGCTCAGCCGCTCCCACCGGGCAGTACTTC
CASSSAAPTGQYF
>TRBD2|TRBV5-1|TRBJ2-5|-
TGCGCCAGCAGCTTATCGGGAGGATTGGAGACCCAGTACTTC
CASSLSGGLETQYF
>-|TRBV15|TRBJ2-2|-
TGTGCCACCAGCAGAGGGACGGTAAACACCGGGGAGCTGTTTTTT
CATSRGTVNTGELFF
>-|TRBV28|TRBJ2-7|-
TGTGCCAGCAAACCTACACAAAACTCCTACGAGCAGTACTTC
CASKPTQNSYEQYF
>-|TRBV29-1|TRBJ2-7|-
TGCAGCGTTGTTTTGCGAGGCGAGCAGTACTTC
CSVVLRGEQYF
>-|TRBV14|TRBJ1-1|-
TGTGCCAGCAGTGAAGTCCCCTCGCCCTTACGGGGAAGGAGGACTGAAGCTTTCTTT
CASSEVPSPLRGRRTEAFF
>TRBD2|TRBV5-1|TRBJ2-3|-
TGCGCCAGCAGCCCGGGACTAGCGGGAGCTCGAACAGATACGCAGTATTTT
CASSPGLAGARTDTQYF
>TRBD1|TRBV19|TRBJ1-2|-
TGTGCCAGTAGTACGGACAGGGGATCGGCTGGCTACACCTTC
CASSTDRGSAGYTF
>TRBD1|TRBV28|TRBJ1-2|-
TGTGCCAGCAGTATAGGACAGGCGAGTTATGGCTACACCTTC
CASSIGQASYGYTF
>TRBD2|TRBV4-3|TRBJ2-3|many
TGCGCCAGCAGCCAAGATAGGGGACTAGGCGCAGATACGCAGTATTTT
CASSQDRGLGADTQYF
>TRBD1|TRBV6-5|TRBJ2-7|-
TGTGCCAGCAGCCGACAGGGGGCTTCGGCCGAGCAGTACTTC
CASSRQGASAEQYF
>TRBD1|TRBV18|TRBJ2-7|-
TGTGCCAGCTCACCTCTTAGTCTACAGGGGAGTGAGCAGTACTTC
CASSPLSLQGSEQYF
>TRBD1|TRBV28|TRBJ1-4|-
TGTGCCAGCAGTCCTGGGGGGACAGGGAATGAAAAACTGTTTTTT
CASSPGGTGNEKLFF
>-|TRBV2|TRBJ2-3|-
TGTGCCAGCAGGGCAGGGGGGAGCACAGATACGCAGTATTTT
CASRAGGSTDTQYF
>-|TRBV5-1|TRBJ1-1|-
TGCGCCAGCAGTTTACAGGGTGGCTCTGAAGCTTTCTTT
CASSLQGGSEAFF
>-|TRBV7-9|TRBJ2-7|-
TGTGCCAGCAGCTTAGATCGCCAAACAAAGAGCTCCTACGAGCAGTACTTC
CASSLDRQTKSSYEQYF
>-|TRBV6-5|TRBJ2-1|-
TGTGCCAGCAGCCGCGTCTTCTCCTACAATGAGCAGTTCTTC
CASSRVFSYNEQFF
>TRBD2|TRBV9|TRBJ2-5|many
TGTGCCAGCAGCGTCGGACTAGCGGGAGGGACCCAGTACTTC
CASSVGLAGGTQYF
>TRBD2|TRBV30|TRBJ2-5|-
TGTGCCTGGAACCCCGGGGGGATTAAGACCCAGTACTTC
CAWNPGGIKTQYF
>TRBD2|TRBV5-1|TRBJ2-1|-
TGCGCCAGTCGCCCCACTAGCGGGAGGGGGCATGAGCAGTTCTTC
CASRPTSGRGHEQFF
>TRBD1|TRBV27|TRBJ2-7|-
TGTGCCAGCAGTTTCCCGGACAGGGGCAAGGATTTGTTCTACGAGCAGTACTTC
CASSFPDRGKDLFYEQYF